Listed here are 27 T cell receptor beta chains from one sample, sequenced in a study of shared clonotypes between healthy human individuals. Assay: immunoSEQ multiplex PCR; the TCRdb copy retains only in-frame clones and omits some. The sample lists approximately 640,000 clones; 90% were seen once. Sequencing input: memory CD8+ T cells from PBMCs. Subset of the sample: CD45RO+ cells pooled with CCR7-negative TemRA cells. The receptors were sampled from a man aged 18 to 30 in good health. Some clones in this sample may be carry-over from other donors' samples.

The chain uses TRBV5-1 and TRBJ2-7; no clear D. CDR1 and CDR2 from the germline V gene are SGHRS and YFSETQ. V lost 2 bases and J 1 base, leaving 1 base between the germline ends. This CDR3 region has 11 residues. The CDR3 is CASSFSYEQYF. The CDR3 DNA sequence: TGCGCCAGCAGCTTTTCCTACGAGCAGTACTTC.

The chain recombines TRBV19 with TRBJ1-3; D gene uncertain. The CDR3 spans 17 residues. Germline values: CDR1 LNHDA, CDR2 SQIVND (reference sequence). V was pared by 3 bases and J by 0 bases, with 15 bases between. The CDR3 DNA follows: TGTGCCAGTAGTATTATGACTTCTCACGGCTCTGGAAACACCATATATTTT. This codes for CASSIMTSHGSGNTIYF.

This sequence joins TRBV27 and TRBJ2-1, with D possibly TRBD2 on 6 matching bases. V was trimmed by 6 bases and J by 10 bases, leaving 16 bases between them. There are 13 residues in the CDR3. From germline, CDR1 is MNHEY and CDR2 SMNVEV (reference sequence). For the CDR3, the DNA is TGTGCCAGCAGGGGGGGACTCTGGGGAGAGCAGTTCTTC. It specifies CASRGGLWGEQFF.

The chain carries TRBV5-1 and TRBJ1-1; TRBD1 matches at 7 bases. Germline V lookup: CDR1 SGHRS, CDR2 YFSETQ. Losses at the gene ends were 3 bases for V and 0 bases for J; bases not matched to a gene: 8. The CDR3 is 16 amino acids. The CDR3 nucleotides are TGCGCCAGCAGCTGGGGACAGATGGGGATGAACACTGAAGCTTTCTTT. Its translation: CASSWGQMGMNTEAFF.

The chain couples TRBV25-1 to TRBJ2-7, with D perhaps TRBD1 or TRBD2 (6 bases each). The ends were cut back, 2 bases at V and 5 bases at J, with 13 bases in the middle. Germline V CDR1 and CDR2: MGHDK, SYGVNS. This CDR3 region has 14 residues. Written as DNA, the CDR3 is TGTGCCAGCAGTGAACGGGGGCGCGTCCACGAGCAGTACTTC. Its protein is CASSERGRVHEQYF.

This clone was observed a few times. CDR3 loop: CASTPNPPNNEQFF. In nucleotides, the CDR3 is TGTGCCAGCACCCCCAACCCACCCAACAATGAGCAGTTCTTC. The chain has TRBV27 and TRBJ2-1; D is unclear. V was pared by 7 bases and J by 5 bases, with 15 bases between. From germline, CDR1 is MNHEY and CDR2 SMNVEV (reference sequence). This CDR3 contains 14 residues.

The chain joins TRBV27 to TRBJ2-1, with D perhaps matching TRBD2 (5 bases). The ends were cut back, 4 bases at V and 8 bases at J, with 15 bases in the middle. The CDR3 spans 14 residues. Germline assignment: CDR1 MNHEY and CDR2 SMNVEV (reference sequence). CDR3 in amino acids: CASSWSSQWDEQFF. CDR3 in DNA: TGTGCCAGCAGTTGGTCTAGCCAGTGGGATGAGCAGTTCTTC.

The chain couples TRBV5-1 to TRBJ2-5; D might be TRBD2 (6 bases). The germline CDR1 and CDR2 sequences are SGHRS and YFSETQ. CDR3 size: 13 residues. The V end was cut by 6 bases, the J end by 2 bases, with 11 bases between. CDR3 sequence reads: CASTAGGQETQYF. The CDR3 coding sequence is TGCGCCAGCACCGCCGGAGGGCAAGAGACCCAGTACTTC. The full variable domain, completed using reference TRBV5-1 and TRBJ2-5, is KAGVTQTPRYLIKTRGQQVTLSCSPISGHRSVSWYQQTPGQGLQFLFEYFSETQRNKGNFPGRFSGRQFSNSRSEMNVSTLELGDSALYLCASTAGGQETQYFGPGTRLLVL.

This chain joins TRBV7-9 and TRBJ1-5, with 8 bases identical to TRBD1. The germline gives CDR1 SEHNR, CDR2 FQNEAQ (reference sequence). Unmatched junction bases numbered 9, after V lost 1 base and J lost 7 bases. The CDR3 has 16 amino acids. For the CDR3, the DNA is TGTGCCAGCAGCTTAGGGGAGACAGGGGAGTTGCAGCCCCAGCATTTT. Translating gives CASSLGETGELQPQHF.

The rearrangement joins TRBV6-1 to TRBJ2-7; TRBD2 matches at 11 bases. Per germline, CDR1 MNHNS and CDR2 SASEGT. V shed 4 bases, J shed 0 bases, and the junction held 8 bases outside the gene matches. The CDR3 has 17 amino acids. The CDR3 DNA is TGTGCCAGCAGTGCGACTAGCGGGACCCTGAGCTCCTACGAGCAGTACTTC. Amino acid sequence: CASSATSGTLSSYEQYF.

This clone was seen a few times. This rearrangement joins TRBV21-1 to TRBJ1-1. TRBV21-1 is a pseudogene. The length of the CDR3 is 12 residues. The CDR3 DNA reads TGTGCCAGCAGCAATCGAGGGTGTAAGACTTTCTTT. Translation gives CASSNRGCKTFF.

Regarding this clone: Other DNA sequences in this sample translate to the same CDR3. This sequence joins TRBV27 and TRBJ2-7; TRBD2 aligns across 8 bases. CDR1 is MNHEY, CDR2 SMNVEV, per germline (reference sequence). The length of the CDR3 is 15 residues. V lost 5 bases, J lost 0 bases, and 6 bases stayed unmatched. The chain's CDR3 is CASSLSSGSSYEQYF. The CDR3 DNA follows: TGTGCCAGCAGTCTTTCAAGCGGGAGCTCCTACGAGCAGTACTTC.

This sequence joins TRBV5-1 and TRBJ2-7; the D gene is possibly TRBD1 (6 bases). The germline V gene has CDR1 SGHRS and CDR2 YFSETQ. This CDR3 comprises 14 residues. Trimming cost V 0 bases and J 2 bases, with 9 bases left between them. CDR3 sequence (DNA): TGCGCCAGCAGCTTGGAGCAGGGGCCCTACGAGCAGTACTTC. Protein product: CASSLEQGPYEQYF.

This rearrangement joins TRBV11-2 to TRBJ2-3; D call uncertain. Germline CDR1 is SGHAT and CDR2 is FQNNGV. The ends were cut back, 1 base at V and 10 bases at J, with 9 bases in the middle. The CDR3 is made up of 12 amino acids. DNA of the CDR3: TGTGCCAGCAGCTTAGGTCGGTTTCCGCAGTATTTT. Its translation: CASSLGRFPQYF.

The J gene is TRBJ2-1, the V gene TRBV28, with a possible D match to TRBD1 (6 bases). The germline V gene has CDR1 MDHEN and CDR2 SYDVKM. Deletions cut 2 bases from V and 8 bases from J, with 16 bases between. The CDR3 contains 15 residues. The CDR3 DNA is TGTGCCAGCAGTTTAGAAGCAGGGGCTGGCGATGAGCAGTTCTTC. Encoded protein: CASSLEAGAGDEQFF.

This chain connects TRBV6-5 to TRBJ1-5; D is uncertain. V gave up 6 bases and J gave up 1 base, with 10 bases separating them. Germline V gene data show CDR1 as MNHEY and CDR2 as SVGAGI. The CDR3 spans 14 residues. As DNA, the CDR3 is TGTGCCAGCAGGCCCGGACGGAGCAATCAGCCCCAGCATTTT. Translation: CASRPGRSNQPQHF.

In this sample, this clone turned up once. A much larger clonotype is one base distant, so this may be a read error. At the DNA level, this CDR3 is encoded by other sequences in the same sample as well. V and J are TRBV28 and TRBJ2-7; no firm D call. Trimming shortened V by 5 bases and J by 2 bases, and 19 bases separated the two germline ends. The germline V gene has CDR1 MDHEN and CDR2 SYDVKM. The CDR3 sequence is 16 residues long. The CDR3 DNA reads TGTGCCAGCAGTCCAGGAGCCAGCAGAGCCCCCTACGAGCAGTACTTC. This codes for CASSPGASRAPYEQYF.

This clone was found a few times. The V and J genes are TRBV2 and TRBJ2-4; weak D call: TRBD1 (5 bases). Deletions cut 4 bases from V and 16 bases from J, with 11 bases between. The germline V gene has CDR1 SNHLY and CDR2 FYNNEI. This CDR3 region has 10 residues. The CDR3 bases are TGTGCCAGCAGTGCAAGGGGCGACTACTTC. Translation: CASSARGDYF.

The chain uses TRBV19 and TRBJ1-2, with 7 bases that match TRBD1. The V segment lost 3 bases and the J segment 8 bases; nucleotides outside the gene matches: 9. CDR3 size: 14 residues. Per germline, CDR1 LNHDA and CDR2 SQIVND (reference sequence). The CDR3 DNA reads as TGTGCCAGTAGTATTCCGGGACAGTTGAGCGGCTACACCTTC. Amino acids: CASSIPGQLSGYTF.

This clone was counted many times. The genes are TRBV6-1 and TRBJ2-1, with TRBD2 matching 10 bases. Germline V gene sequence: CDR1 MNHNS, CDR2 SASEGT. The CDR3 has 15 amino acids. Losses at the gene ends were 1 base for V and 8 bases for J; bases not matched to a gene: 5. This CDR3 reads CASSEGLTSGDEQFF. The CDR3 DNA sequence: TGTGCCAGCAGTGAAGGTTTAACTAGCGGGGATGAGCAGTTCTTC.

The chain is built from TRBV29-1 and TRBJ1-5; TRBD1 aligns across 10 bases. The CDR3 extends over 13 amino acids. J lost 5 bases, V lost 5 bases, and 3 bases had no gene match. Germline loops: CDR1 SQVTM, CDR2 ANQGSEA. CDR3 bases: TGCAGCGTTACCGGGACAGGGGATCAGCCCCAGCATTTT. This translates into CSVTGTGDQPQHF.

The chain joins TRBV19 to TRBJ1-6; 9 bases are shared with TRBD1. Per the germline V gene, CDR1 is LNHDA and CDR2 is SQIVND (reference sequence). Trimming at V came to 5 bases and at J to 10 bases, leaving 12 bases not matched to a gene. This CDR3 spans 16 amino acids. The CDR3 DNA sequence: TGTGCCAGTAGTGCCCTAACAGGGGGCGCGATGTCACCCCTCCACTTT. This encodes CASSALTGGAMSPLHF.

The chain couples TRBV27 to TRBJ2-5, with D perhaps assigned TRBD1 or TRBD2 (6 bases each). Germline values: CDR1 MNHEY, CDR2 SMNVEV (reference sequence). V lost 5 bases and J 6 bases, leaving 13 bases between the germline ends. The CDR3 contains 13 residues. CDR3 amino acids: CASSPRGGQTQYF. The CDR3 nucleotides read TGTGCCAGCAGTCCCCGAGGGGGGCAGACCCAGTACTTC.

The V call is TRBV29-1, the J call TRBJ2-5; TRBD1 matches 10 bases. The tail of the sequence fits TRBJ2-7 better, so the J call may be wrong. This CDR3 spans 14 amino acids. Germline CDR1 SQVTM, CDR2 ANQGSEA. CDR3 sequence: CSVEGQGHLYEQYF. CDR3 sequence (DNA): TGCAGCGTGGAGGGACAGGGGCACCTCTACGAGCAGTACTTC.

The count of this clone is one. Other DNA sequences in this sample translate to the same CDR3. This chain connects TRBV20-1 to TRBJ2-7; D gene uncertain. Germline V gene lookup returns CDR1 DFQATT and CDR2 SNEGSKA (reference sequence). The ends were cut back, 1 base at V and 0 bases at J, with 1 base in the middle. This CDR3 spans 11 amino acids. The CDR3 DNA is TGCAGTGCTAGAGCCTCCTACGAGCAGTACTTC. The encoded protein is CSARASYEQYF.

The rearrangement joins TRBV7-9 to TRBJ2-3; TRBD2 matches at 8 bases. From germline, CDR1 is SEHNR and CDR2 FQNEAQ (reference sequence). The CDR3 covers 17 residues. J gave up 0 bases and V 2 bases, and 7 bases lay outside the gene matches. This CDR3 is CASSLTLAGTSTDTQYF. DNA for the CDR3: TGTGCCAGCAGCTTAACTCTAGCGGGTACTAGCACAGATACGCAGTATTTT. The full variable domain, with the rest looked up from reference TRBV7-9 and TRBJ2-3, is DTGVSQNPRHKITKRGQNVTFRCDPISEHNRLYWYRQTLGQGPEFLTYFQNEAQLEKSRLLSDRFSAERPKGSFSTLEIQRTEQGDSAMYLCASSLTLAGTSTDTQYFGPGTRLTVL.

The V and J genes are TRBV9 and TRBJ2-5; TRBD1 matches at 9 bases. The V segment lost 4 bases and the J segment 5 bases; nucleotides outside the gene matches: 9. This CDR3 is built from 15 residues. Germline CDR1 is SGDLS and CDR2 is YYNGEE. The CDR3 here is CASSPMRTGVETQYF. The CDR3 bases are TGTGCCAGCAGCCCAATGCGGACAGGGGTGGAGACCCAGTACTTC.